A selection of T cell receptor beta chains follows, all from one sample in a study of shared clonotypes between healthy human individuals. TCRdb keeps only in-frame clones here, not all; method: immunoSEQ multiplex PCR. The sample holds roughly 380,000 clones; 96% are singletons and the top ten take approximately 0.32%. The specimen was memory CD8+ T cells sorted from blood. Receptors originate from a man aged 25 to 45 in good health. The conserved cysteine and the conserved F or W are not part of the CDR3 here. D genes are given only for firm matches.

V gene,J gene,D gene,CDR3 protein
TRBV19,TRBJ1-3,.,ASSSPGNTIY
TRBV5-5,TRBJ1-4,.,ASSFLDSENEKLF
TRBV9,TRBJ2-3,TRBD2,ASSVEGTRRDTQY
TRBV7-3,TRBJ2-2,.,ASSLKGNTGELF
TRBV28,TRBJ1-1,TRBD1,ASGRGGRAF
TRBV5-1,TRBJ2-3,.,ASSSGDTQY
TRBV7-3,TRBJ2-5,.,ASSLQGSAGETQY
TRBV6-1,TRBJ1-3,.,ASSQGPRDTIY
TRBV27,TRBJ1-5,.,ASSFSDNQPQH
TRBV6-1,TRBJ2-7,.,ASSGVGYEQY
TRBV2,TRBJ2-7,TRBD2,ASSRSGRRGNEQY
TRBV9,TRBJ2-1,TRBD2,ASSPHGTSGSASPF
TRBV28,TRBJ2-7,.,ASSPNWGYEQY
TRBV7-2,TRBJ1-4,.,ASSLPGAGANATNEKLF
TRBV30,TRBJ2-7,TRBD1,ARNVGQGPYEQY
TRBV7-6,TRBJ2-1,.,ASSLENEQF
TRBV7-9,TRBJ2-7,.,ASSLGGSGFYEQY
TRBV6-1,TRBJ1-5,.,ASSVTPDQPQH
TRBV9,TRBJ2-7,.,ASSPWAGSSYEQY
TRBV7-8,TRBJ1-5,.,ASSLWADTKYSNQPQH
TRBV25-1,TRBJ2-1,TRBD2,ASSGLAGGSFNEQF
TRBV28,TRBJ2-2,.,ASRPPSTVFGELF
TRBV5-1,TRBJ1-3,.,ASSLGRRDPGNTIY
TRBV28,TRBJ2-1,TRBD2,ASKGAGDVWSYNEQF
TRBV6-1,TRBJ1-5,.,ASTGTYYSNQPQH
TRBV28,TRBJ2-6,TRBD1,ATYGGQGSSGANVLT
TRBV21-1,TRBJ2-7,.,ASSNRPGSSYEQY
TRBV7-6,TRBJ2-3,TRBD2,ASSLGSGRTDTQY
TRBV5-6,TRBJ2-5,TRBD2,ASSSAGGFETQY
TRBV4-1,TRBJ1-2,.,ASSARSLYGYT
TRBV7-2,TRBJ1-5,.,ASSFRGVQPQH
TRBV15,TRBJ2-3,.,ATSRIGSSTDTQY
TRBV2,TRBJ2-3,TRBD2,ASSGTSGRNTQY
TRBV2,TRBJ2-3,TRBD1,ASSPRQGSTDTQY
TRBV19,TRBJ2-2,.,ASSITAGELF
TRBV10-3,TRBJ2-1,TRBD2,AISTSGYINEQF
TRBV9,TRBJ2-3,.,ASSKRDTDTQY
TRBV27,TRBJ2-3,TRBD2,ASSTSGRNIDTQY
TRBV2,TRBJ2-4,TRBD2,ASGSATSGNIQY
TRBV15,TRBJ2-1,TRBD2,ATSREASGASSYNEQF
TRBV4-1,TRBJ2-1,TRBD2,ASSQTLAGGLNEQF
TRBV5-1,TRBJ2-3,TRBD1,ASSFFGQGGSDTQY
TRBV13,TRBJ2-3,TRBD2,ASSLGPGRREGSDTQY
TRBV28,TRBJ2-1,.,ASSLDLVGQF
TRBV4-1,TRBJ1-2,.,ASSQEGANGYT
TRBV6-1,TRBJ1-1,.,ASSEAGSGKAF
TRBV18,TRBJ2-7,.,ASSPGQYEQY
TRBV9,TRBJ2-2,TRBD2,ASSVGTSDSGELF
TRBV19,TRBJ2-5,.,ASPWGLETQY
TRBV28,TRBJ2-7,.,ASSTPDGPREQY
TRBV4-2,TRBJ2-1,.,ASSQASPKIGIFDEQF
TRBV7-8,TRBJ2-1,.,ASSLLVTFGWSYNEQF
TRBV2,TRBJ2-1,TRBD2,ASSALAGEGNEQF
TRBV5-6,TRBJ1-2,.,ASSSPGGGSGYT
TRBV6-1,TRBJ2-2,TRBD1,ASSEWDSTGELF
TRBV28,TRBJ2-7,.,ASSLAYEQY
TRBV30,TRBJ1-1,.,AWSALRNTEAF
TRBV10-1,TRBJ2-3,.,ASIECSTDTQY
TRBV23-1,TRBJ1-2,TRBD1,ASSQRPGGTYGYT
TRBV5-1,TRBJ2-1,.,ASSRGNNEQF